This T cell receptor (beta chain) was sequenced for a study of T cell responses to AZD1222 COVID-19 vaccine. The overall study: Both about-4-week and about-12-week second-dose recipients were combined. Whole-study results and caveats: No repertoire was sampled before or during the peak T cell response, only after it. There were mostly white British donors and more females than males, and clonal diversity was possibly underestimated. Unmutated variant regions are reportedly the target of nearly half of TCRs that are spike-specific.

Note on this clone: Its antigen is not identified.

Germline values: CDR1 SGHNT, CDR2 YYREEE (reference sequence). The CDR3 is made up of 14 amino acids. V was clipped by 3 bases and J by 4 bases, with 11 bases between them. Data came from immunoSEQ multiplex PCR; TCRdb stores just in-frame clones and leaves some out. The data show some 97,000 clones, around 90% seen once. The sequence was obtained from an adult in good health. The sample consisted of peripheral blood, taken on day 0 of AZD1222 vaccination. The chain uses TRBV5-4 and TRBJ2-1, with D maybe TRBD1 (6 bases). The CDR3 spells CASSSQGSYNEQFF. The CDR3 nucleotides are TGTGCCAGCAGCTCCCAGGGGAGTTACAATGAGCAGTTCTTC.